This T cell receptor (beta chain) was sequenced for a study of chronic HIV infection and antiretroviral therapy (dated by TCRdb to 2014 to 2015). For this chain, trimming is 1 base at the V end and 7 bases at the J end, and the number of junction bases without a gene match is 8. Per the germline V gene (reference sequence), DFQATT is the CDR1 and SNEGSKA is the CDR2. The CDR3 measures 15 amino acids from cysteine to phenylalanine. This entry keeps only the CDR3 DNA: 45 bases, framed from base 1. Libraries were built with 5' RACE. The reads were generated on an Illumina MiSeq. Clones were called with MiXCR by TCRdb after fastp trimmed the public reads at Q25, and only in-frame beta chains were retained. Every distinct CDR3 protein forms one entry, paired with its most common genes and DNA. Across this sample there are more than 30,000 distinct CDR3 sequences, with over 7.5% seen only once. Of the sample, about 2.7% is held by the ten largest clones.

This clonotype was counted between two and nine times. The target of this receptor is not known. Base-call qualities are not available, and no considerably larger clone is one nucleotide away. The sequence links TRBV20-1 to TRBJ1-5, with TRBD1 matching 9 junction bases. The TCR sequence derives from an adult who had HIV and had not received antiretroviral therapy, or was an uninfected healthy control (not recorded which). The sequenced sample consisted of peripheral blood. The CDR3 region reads CSARAGQGRVQPQHF. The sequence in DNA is TGCAGTGCTAGAGCTGGACAGGGGAGGGTACAGCCCCAGCATTTT.